These 24 T cell receptor beta chains came from one sample sequenced in a study of blood T cells in healthy people across ages. A sample-barcoded 5' primer and a J-beta primer mix were used in a second PCR of about 6 to 12 cycles. MiXCR, run by TCRdb on the 5' RACE reads, gives a single entry per CDR3 protein. Of about 1.7 million distinct CDR3 sequences detected, roughly 27% appear once; the ten largest clones hold about 7.7%. Sequencing input: blood. All receptors derive from a woman in her twenties or thirties in good health.

The CDR3 DNA is TGTGCCAGACCTCGGGGACGACAAAATGAAAAACTGTTTTTT. Translation gives CARPRGRQNEKLFF. V usage is TRBV6-1 and J usage is TRBJ1-4, with D perhaps TRBD1 (5 bases). The ends were cut back, 9 bases at V and 5 bases at J, with 16 bases in the middle. This CDR3 contains 14 residues. Germline V gene data show CDR1 as MNHNS and CDR2 as SASEGT.

This clonotype has a count of ten or more. V and J are TRBV20-1 and TRBJ2-1, with 7 nucleotides matching TRBD2. V lost 3 bases and J lost 8; bases outside the gene matches: 10. The CDR3 extends over 14 amino acids. Germline CDR1 DFQATT, CDR2 SNEGSKA (reference sequence). The CDR3 loop is CSARLREGLYEQFF. The CDR3 nucleotides read TGCAGTGCTAGGTTGAGGGAGGGCCTCTATGAGCAGTTCTTC.

As concerns this clonotype: Given a much more abundant clone one base away, this may be a read error. The chain joins TRBV29-1 to TRBJ2-7; 11 bases match TRBD1. The V gene end was trimmed by 4 bases and the J gene end by 8 bases; junction bases not matched to a gene: 4. The CDR3 sequence is 12 residues long. Germline lookup yields CDR1 SQVTM and CDR2 ANQGSEA. DNA for the CDR3: TGCAGCGTTGGGACAGGGGGCAGTAAGCAGTACTTC. Protein sequence: CSVGTGGSKQYF.

The genes are TRBV7-9 and TRBJ1-2; unclear D gene. Trimming removed 5 bases at V and 0 bases at J, with 16 bases between. The CDR3 has 16 amino acids. CDR1 and CDR2 (germline): SEHNR, FQNEAQ (reference sequence). The CDR3 nucleotides are TGTGCCAGCAGCCCCGTTCAGTGGGCAGCTAACTATGGCTACACCTTC. It is translated as CASSPVQWAANYGYTF. The complete variable domain, with remaining parts taken from reference TRBV7-9 and TRBJ1-2, reads DTGVSQNPRHKITKRGQNVTFRCDPISEHNRLYWYRQTLGQGPEFLTYFQNEAQLEKSRLLSDRFSAERPKGSFSTLEIQRTEQGDSAMYLCASSPVQWAANYGYTFGSGTRLTVV.

This clonotype occurred many times. The chain employs TRBV29-1 and TRBJ1-2; the D is unclear. Trimming cost V 0 bases and J 5 bases, with 7 bases left between them. This CDR3 spans 12 amino acids. Looked up from germline, CDR1 is SQVTM and CDR2 is ANQGSEA. The CDR3: CSVEDVWYGYTF. In DNA, the CDR3 is TGCAGCGTTGAAGACGTCTGGTATGGCTACACCTTC.

For this clonotype: This may be a read error, as it is one base from a much larger clone. The rearrangement links TRBV20-1 to TRBJ2-4; TRBD2 might be the D (6 bases). Germline V lookup: CDR1 DFQATT, CDR2 SNEGSKA (reference sequence). The CDR3 extends over 13 amino acids. CDR3 nucleotide sequence: TGCAGCTCGGAAATGAGGCGGGGCGATGAGCAGTACTTC. Amino acids: CSSEMRRGDEQYF.

This clonotype was picked up a small number of times. The chain joins TRBV30 to TRBJ2-5, with D possibly being TRBD2 (5 bases). CDR3 length: 15 amino acids. Trimming took 1 base from V and 2 from J, leaving 14 bases between them. Germline values: CDR1 GTSNPN, CDR2 SVGIG (reference sequence). CDR3 in DNA: TGTGCCTGGAGTGAACCGTTCCGGAGGCAAGAGACCCAGTACTTC. Its translation: CAWSEPFRRQETQYF.

CDR3 coding DNA: TGTGCCACCAGTGATTCCGGACTAGCTGGAGATACGCAGTATTTT. Its protein product is CATSDSGLAGDTQYF. The chain carries TRBV24-1 and TRBJ2-3; the match to TRBD2 covers 8 bases. Germline lookup yields CDR1 KGHDR and CDR2 SFDVKD. This CDR3 spans 15 amino acids. V lost 2 bases to trimming and J lost 5 bases; unmatched junction nucleotides: 5.

The rearrangement links TRBV5-1 to TRBJ1-2; tentative D call: TRBD1 (5 bases). This CDR3 region has 16 residues. Trimming removed 5 bases from V and 2 bases from J, with 19 bases in between. The germline V gene has CDR1 SGHRS and CDR2 YFSETQ. The CDR3 spells CASRQADSSGNYGYTF. The DNA of the CDR3 is TGCGCCAGCAGACAAGCCGACAGTTCAGGAAACTATGGCTACACCTTC.

This clonotype was observed a few times. V is TRBV9 and J is TRBJ2-1; 7 nucleotides line up with TRBD1. This CDR3 contains 15 residues. Looked up from germline, CDR1 is SGDLS and CDR2 is YYNGEE. Trimming at V came to 0 bases and at J to 9 bases, leaving 9 bases not matched to a gene. The CDR3 DNA is TGTGCCAGCAGCGTAGAGCCCCTCAGGGGGACTGAGCAGTTCTTC. Translated: CASSVEPLRGTEQFF.

Concerning this clonotype itself: This could be a read error, since a much larger clone is one nucleotide away. J is TRBJ2-5 and V is TRBV12-3 or TRBV12-4, with 7 bases aligning to TRBD1. The tail of the sequence fits TRBJ2-7 better, so the J call may be wrong. The CDR3 is 13 amino acids. CDR3 bases: TGTGCCAGCAGTTCCTACAGGGGTAACGAGCAGTACTTC. It yields the protein CASSSYRGNEQYF.

In its sample, this clonotype was seen a few times. V usage is TRBV10-3 and J usage is TRBJ2-6; D gene uncertain. Germline V gives CDR1 ENHRY, CDR2 SYGVKD. With 1 base removed from V and 0 bases from J, the gap between germline ends came to 7 bases. The CDR3 contains 16 residues. CDR3 sequence (DNA): TGTGCCATCAGTGAGTTCCGCAGCTCTGGGGCCAACGTCCTGACTTTC. This gives the protein CAISEFRSSGANVLTF.

This clonotype was seen only a few times. The chain carries TRBV20-1 and TRBJ2-1, with 7 bases that match TRBD2. There are 15 residues in the CDR3. Germline V gene data show CDR1 as DFQATT and CDR2 as SNEGSKA (reference sequence). V lost 0 bases to trimming and J lost 3 bases; unmatched junction nucleotides: 5. This chain's CDR3 is CSARDTTGGYNEQFF. The DNA of the CDR3 is TGCAGTGCTAGAGATACAACGGGGGGCTACAATGAGCAGTTCTTC.

The sample holds a few counts of this clonotype. The genes are TRBV7-9 and TRBJ2-7, with D perhaps TRBD2 (5 bases). The CDR3 totals 13 residues. CDR1 is SEHNR, CDR2 FQNEAQ, per germline (reference sequence). Trimming shortened V by 4 bases and J by 6 bases, and 13 bases separated the two germline ends. The CDR3 spells CASSSRERSEQYF. The DNA of the CDR3 is TGTGCCAGCAGCTCCCGGGAAAGGAGCGAGCAGTACTTC.

The chain is built from TRBV20-1 and TRBJ2-3; the match to TRBD2 covers 12 bases. The germline CDR1 and CDR2 sequences are DFQATT and SNEGSKA (reference sequence). Unmatched junction bases numbered 2, after V lost 1 base and J lost 6 bases. This CDR3 is 14 amino acids long. CDR3 coding DNA: TGCAGTGCTAGAGTTCTAGCGGGAGGGGATACGCAGTATTTT. This sequence encodes CSARVLAGGDTQYF.

This clonotype was seen a handful of times. Its ends do not fully match the called genes, so a read error is possible. The chain combines TRBV7-2 with TRBJ1-2; D is undetermined. The CDR3 is made up of 14 amino acids. The germline CDR1 and CDR2 sequences are SGHTA and FQGNSA. CDR3 coding DNA: TGTACCAGCAACTTAAGGGCCGGGGTAGATGGCTACACCTTC. This encodes CTSNLRAGVDGYTF.

V is TRBV2 and J is TRBJ2-3; 8 positions agree with TRBD1. Germline CDR1 and CDR2: SNHLY and FYNNEI. The V segment lost 6 bases and the J segment 5 bases; nucleotides outside the gene matches: 4. The CDR3 length is 13 residues. The chain's CDR3 is CASRGTGRDTQYF. The CDR3 DNA follows: TGTGCCAGCAGGGGGACAGGAAGAGATACGCAGTATTTT.

At least ten counts were recorded for this clonotype. The J gene is TRBJ1-2, the V gene TRBV27; TRBD1 matches at 11 bases. Unmatched junction bases numbered 0, after V lost 5 bases and J lost 7 bases. From germline, CDR1 is MNHEY and CDR2 SMNVEV (reference sequence). The CDR3 loop spans 12 amino acids. The CDR3 is CASSGTGGGYTF. CDR3 sequence (DNA): TGTGCCAGCAGTGGGACAGGGGGTGGCTACACCTTC.

This clonotype was recorded once. The rearrangement uses TRBV3-1 and TRBJ2-3; D remains unclear. CDR1 and CDR2 (germline): LGHDT, YNNKEL (reference sequence). V was shortened by 7 bases and J by 0 bases, with 5 bases between the two germline ends. CDR3 size: 12 residues. The CDR3 DNA sequence: TGTGCCAGCATGTCTAGCACAGATACGCAGTATTTT. Its protein product is CASMSSTDTQYF.

The V call is TRBV20-1, the J call TRBJ1-2; D gene uncertain. Germline assignment: CDR1 DFQATT and CDR2 SNEGSKA (reference sequence). V was pared by 1 base and J by 2 bases, with 5 bases between. The CDR3 length is 12 residues. CDR3 in amino acids: CSARATNYGYTF. CDR3 nucleotides: TGCAGTGCTAGAGCAACCAACTATGGCTACACCTTC.

The chain uses TRBV10-3 and TRBJ2-5; 8 bases line up with TRBD2. The germline CDR1 and CDR2 sequences are ENHRY and SYGVKD. The CDR3 is 14 amino acids. J lost 2 bases, V lost 6 bases, and 5 bases had no gene match. The CDR3 nucleotides read TGTGCCATCAGCCTCGCGGGGGGACAAGAGACCCAGTACTTC. Translating gives CAISLAGGQETQYF.

The sample holds a few counts of this clonotype. J is TRBJ2-5 and V is TRBV20-1, with 8 bases identical to TRBD2. Germline V gene sequence: CDR1 DFQATT, CDR2 SNEGSKA (reference sequence). This CDR3 region has 15 residues. Losses at the gene ends were 7 bases for V and 5 bases for J; bases not matched to a gene: 15. CDR3 region: CSGAAGFQRGETQYF. The DNA for the CDR3 is TGCAGTGGCGCCGCGGGGTTCCAGCGGGGGGAGACCCAGTACTTC.

V and J are TRBV27 and TRBJ2-1; D gene uncertain. This CDR3 has 14 amino acids. Germline V lookup: CDR1 MNHEY, CDR2 SMNVEV (reference sequence). V lost 7 bases and J lost 5, with 15 bases in between. CDR3 coding DNA: TGTGCCAGCATTGCCAGCCGGGCCAACAATGAGCAGTTCTTC. Its translation: CASIASRANNEQFF.

Only a few counts were recorded for this clonotype. This chain's CDR3 is CAISGEGLQETQYF. The DNA of the CDR3 is TGTGCCATCAGTGGCGAGGGGCTACAAGAGACCCAGTACTTC. The V call is TRBV10-3, the J call TRBJ2-5; D is possibly TRBD1 or TRBD2 (5 bases each). CDR3 size: 14 residues. In germline, CDR1 is ENHRY, CDR2 SYGVKD. V was cut by 4 bases and J by 2 bases, with 11 bases left in between.